Following are 21 T cell receptor beta chains from one sample sequenced in a study of OX40 agonist ivuxolimab in advanced cancers. Sequencing was performed with immunoSEQ multiplex PCR; in TCRdb, only in-frame clones are kept and a portion is missing. The data contain approximately 58,000 clones, 75% to 85% of them singletons. Sample: CD4+ or CD8+ T cells sorted from blood, taken in a trial of the OX40 agonist ivuxolimab. The receptors originated from an adult with an advanced solid tumor such as melanoma, head and neck, liver or kidney cancer.

This clone has just a few counts. The genes are TRBV28 and TRBJ1-2; possibly TRBD1 for D (6 bases). Germline CDR1 and CDR2: MDHEN and SYDVKM. Trimming removed 10 bases from V and 4 bases from J, with 19 bases in between. This CDR3 has 14 amino acids. The CDR3 region has the DNA TGTGCCACCCGCCCCCAGGGGTCTGCCTATGGCTACACCTTC. It yields the protein CATRPQGSAYGYTF.

The chain has TRBV7-7 and TRBJ2-7; possibly TRBD2 for D (5 bases). Germline CDR1 and CDR2: SSHAT and FNYEAQ (reference sequence). The CDR3 extends over 13 amino acids. V was trimmed by 2 bases and J by 6 bases, leaving 11 bases between them. CDR3 nucleotide sequence: TGTGCCAGCAGCTTACGGGATGGTGGCGAGCAGTACTTC. Amino acid sequence: CASSLRDGGEQYF.

The chain combines TRBV6-4 with TRBJ1-5, with D unclear. Germline-derived CDR1 and CDR2 are MRHNA and SNTAGT. The CDR3 covers 14 residues. V was clipped by 4 bases and J by 0 bases, with 7 bases between them. The CDR3 protein is CASSAPYSNQPQHF. The CDR3, as DNA: TGTGCCAGCAGTGCCCCATATAGCAATCAGCCCCAGCATTTT.

A single count supports this clone. The chain employs TRBV6-5 and TRBJ2-7; the match to TRBD2 covers 11 bases. Germline assignment: CDR1 MNHEY and CDR2 SVGAGI. Trimming removed 6 bases from V and 2 bases from J; junction bases left unmatched: 3. The CDR3 has 14 amino acids. The CDR3 spells CASSPSGGTYEQYF. CDR3 sequence (DNA): TGTGCCAGCAGCCCTAGCGGGGGGACCTACGAGCAGTACTTC.

The table lists this clone with a few counts. The CDR3 region has the DNA TGTGCCAGTAGAACAGGGAGCCGGCAGAATCAGCCCCAGCATTTT. It is translated as CASRTGSRQNQPQHF. This chain joins TRBV19 and TRBJ1-5; maybe TRBD1 (6 bases). This CDR3 contains 15 residues. Between the trimmed V and J ends, which lost 6 bases and 4 bases, there was a span of 16 bases. Looked up from germline, CDR1 is LNHDA and CDR2 is SQIVND (reference sequence).

J is TRBJ1-2 and V is TRBV5-1; 7 nucleotides agree with TRBD1. The length of the CDR3 is 14 residues. In germline, CDR1 is SGHRS, CDR2 YFSETQ. Unmatched junction bases numbered 7, after V lost 4 bases and J lost 4 bases. This chain's CDR3 is CASSAAGTAYGYTF. As DNA, the CDR3 is TGCGCCAGCAGCGCCGCGGGGACAGCCTATGGCTACACCTTC. Full variable domain (outside the CDR3, taken from reference TRBV5-1 and TRBJ1-2): KAGVTQTPRYLIKTRGQQVTLSCSPISGHRSVSWYQQTPGQGLQFLFEYFSETQRNKGNFPGRFSGRQFSNSRSEMNVSTLELGDSALYLCASSAAGTAYGYTFGSGTRLTVV.

This clone was picked up one time. This chain joins TRBV7-2 and TRBJ2-1; 11 bases are a match to TRBD2. Per the germline V gene, CDR1 is SGHTA and CDR2 is FQGNSA. This CDR3 comprises 15 residues. J gave up 8 bases and V 5 bases, and 8 bases lay outside the gene matches. The CDR3 protein is CASSTTSGGGDEQFF. The DNA for the CDR3 is TGTGCCAGCAGCACAACTAGCGGGGGTGGGGATGAGCAGTTCTTC.

V gene TRBV29-1 combines with J gene TRBJ1-4, with 7 bases lining up with TRBD1. Per the germline V gene, CDR1 is SQVTM and CDR2 is ANQGSEA. V shed 4 bases, J shed 3 bases, and the junction held 2 bases outside the gene matches. This CDR3 has 13 amino acids. The CDR3 loop is CSVAGQPNEKLFF. The CDR3, as DNA: TGCAGCGTTGCGGGACAGCCTAATGAAAAACTGTTTTTT.

The V call is TRBV5-6, the J call TRBJ2-5; possible D gene TRBD2, 6 bases. This CDR3 contains 18 residues. The ends were cut back, 1 base at V and 2 bases at J, with 21 bases in the middle. Germline CDR1 and CDR2: SGHDT and YYEEEE. Written as DNA, the CDR3 is TGTGCCAGCAGCTTGAGGAGGGGTGAATGGGTTTTACAAGAGACCCAGTACTTC. Amino acids: CASSLRRGEWVLQETQYF. Combining the CDR3 with reference TRBV5-6 and TRBJ2-5 gives the whole variable domain DAGVTQSPTHLIKTRGQQVTLRCSPKSGHDTVSWYQQALGQGPQFIFQYYEEEERQRGNFPDRFSGHQFPNYSSELNVNALLLGDSALYLCASSLRRGEWVLQETQYFGPGTRLLVL.

This clone came up a few times. The chain employs TRBV5-5 and TRBJ2-1, with 7 nucleotides matching TRBD1. The CDR3 consists of 12 residues. Germline V gene lookup returns CDR1 SGHKS and CDR2 YYEKEE (reference sequence). Trimming at V came to 2 bases and at J to 8 bases, leaving 1 base not matched to a gene. Written as DNA, the CDR3 is TGTGCCAGCAGCTTTACAGGGGATGAGCAGTTCTTC. It yields the protein CASSFTGDEQFF.

There are a few counts of this clone. The chain carries TRBV2 and TRBJ2-7, with 13 bases aligning to TRBD2. With 7 bases clipped from V and 1 base from J, the junction kept 16 bases outside the gene matches. CDR3 length: 19 amino acids. The germline CDR1 and CDR2 sequences are SNHLY and FYNNEI. The CDR3 is CASNIPSRGLAGTSYEQYF. The DNA of the CDR3 is TGTGCCAGCAACATCCCCAGCAGGGGACTAGCGGGGACATCCTACGAGCAGTACTTC.

The genes are TRBV18 and TRBJ2-2, with a possible D match to TRBD1 (6 bases). The CDR3 consists of 16 residues. Germline V gives CDR1 KGHSH, CDR2 LQKENI. Deletions cut 3 bases from V and 1 base from J, with 12 bases between. The chain's CDR3 is CASSPVQGLNTGELFF. CDR3 DNA: TGTGCCAGCTCACCCGTCCAGGGGCTGAACACCGGGGAGCTGTTTTTT.

A few counts support this clone. The CDR3 coding sequence is TGCGCCAGCAGCGACAGTTATGGCTACACCTTC. Protein: CASSDSYGYTF. This chain links TRBV10-1 with TRBJ1-2; D is perhaps TRBD1 (5 bases). The CDR3 is 11 residues long. Trimming left V 6 bases short and J 5 bases short, with 7 bases between. CDR1 and CDR2 from the germline V gene are WNHNN and SYGVQD (reference sequence).

This rearrangement joins TRBV5-1 to TRBJ1-1, with D possibly being TRBD1 (6 bases). The CDR3 runs 15 residues. The germline V gene has CDR1 SGHRS and CDR2 YFSETQ. Trimming shortened V by 0 bases and J by 1 base, and 10 bases separated the two germline ends. This CDR3 is CASSLDPGENTEAFF. For the CDR3, the DNA is TGCGCCAGCAGCTTGGATCCAGGGGAGAACACTGAAGCTTTCTTT.

This clone appeared a single time. The chain links TRBV5-1 to TRBJ1-2; tentative D call: TRBD1 (6 bases). V dropped 3 bases and J dropped 6 bases, with 21 bases sitting between them. The CDR3 totals 16 residues. CDR1 SGHRS and CDR2 YFSETQ come from the germline V gene. The CDR3 DNA reads as TGCGCCAGCAGCTCGGAGGGACACCCTGATCGCCATGGCTACACCTTC. This sequence encodes CASSSEGHPDRHGYTF.

This clone has just a few counts. This chain joins TRBV6-5 and TRBJ1-6; D possibly corresponds to TRBD1 (5 bases). Germline V gene sequence: CDR1 MNHEY, CDR2 SVGAGI. This CDR3 is 14 amino acids long. V shed 8 bases and J shed 7 bases, with 15 bases lying between them. The chain's CDR3 is CASSPQGHNSPLHF. The CDR3, as DNA: TGTGCCAGCTCCCCCCAGGGTCACAATTCACCCCTCCACTTT.

This chain connects TRBV6-1 to TRBJ2-7, with 10 bases that match TRBD1. V dropped 1 base and J dropped 4; count of bases not matched to a gene: 1. The germline V gene encodes CDR1 MNHNS and CDR2 SASEGT. The CDR3 length is 14 residues. The CDR3 loop is CASSEGGQGYEQYF. The CDR3 DNA reads as TGTGCCAGCAGTGAAGGGGGACAGGGGTACGAGCAGTACTTC.

The rearrangement joins TRBV19 to TRBJ1-5, with a tentative D call TRBD1 (5 bases). The CDR3 spans 15 residues. Germline loops: CDR1 LNHDA, CDR2 SQIVND (reference sequence). Trimming pared 1 base from V and 5 bases from J, leaving 12 bases between. The CDR3 nucleotides read TGTGCCAGTAGTATAGCGGGGGGTGGCTATCAGCCCCAGCATTTT. Translation gives CASSIAGGGYQPQHF.

Only a few counts were recorded for this clone. The CDR3 loop reads CASSSGHGQYF. CDR3 DNA sequence: TGTGCCAGCAGCTCGGGACACGGGCAGTACTTC. The chain recombines TRBV5-6 with TRBJ2-7, with a tentative D call TRBD1 (6 bases). Germline V gene sequence: CDR1 SGHDT, CDR2 YYEEEE. V lost 3 bases, J lost 9 bases, and 10 bases lay in between. This CDR3 has 11 amino acids. Variable domain in full (rest from reference TRBV5-6 and TRBJ2-7): DAGVTQSPTHLIKTRGQQVTLRCSPKSGHDTVSWYQQALGQGPQFIFQYYEEEERQRGNFPDRFSGHQFPNYSSELNVNALLLGDSALYLCASSSGHGQYFGPGTRLTVT.

This clone appeared a few times. CDR3 sequence reads: CASSATGVGSPLHF. The DNA of the CDR3 is TGTGCCAGCAGTGCAACAGGGGTTGGGTCACCCCTCCACTTT. This chain uses TRBV27 with TRBJ1-6; TRBD1 matches 7 bases. The CDR3 totals 14 residues. Trimming took 5 bases from V and 10 from J; bases not matched to a gene: 8. Germline V lookup: CDR1 MNHEY, CDR2 SMNVEV (reference sequence).

This sequence joins TRBV28 and TRBJ2-5, with 8 positions matching TRBD1. The CDR3 covers 22 residues. CDR1 and CDR2 (germline): MDHEN, SYDVKM. The V and J ends lost 2 bases and 5 bases, in that order; junction bases with no gene match: 28. CDR3 region: CASSLSFLDRVRPGAIYETQYF. CDR3 coding DNA: TGTGCCAGCAGTTTAAGCTTTTTGGACAGGGTTCGTCCGGGGGCCATATATGAGACCCAGTACTTC. The variable domain in full, with the rest retrieved from reference TRBV28 and TRBJ2-5, is DVKVTQSSRYLVKRTGEKVFLECVQDMDHENMFWYRQDPGLGLRLIYFSYDVKMKEKGDIPEGYSVSREKKERFSLILESASTNQTSMYLCASSLSFLDRVRPGAIYETQYFGPGTRLLVL.